The present T cell receptor beta chain was sequenced within a study of blood T cell repertoires in COVID-19. As for the study in general: Samples of COVID-19 (acute and convalescent) were obtained from the United States, Italy and Spain.

In assigning cohorts, the study relied on participant-reported clinical history. The study counted Cohort 3 donors as recovered given two negative PCRs, clearance, or symptom resolution. Per the original methods: Amplified reference gene primers provided the basis for estimating nucleated cell counts. The repertoire was sequenced with immunoSEQ multiplex PCR; TCRdb's copy has only in-frame clones and lacks some. V, J and clone size reflect that table, while D and trimming were determined from the DNA. This table has some 200,000 clones, around 92% appearing once. The V gene end was trimmed by 6 bases and the J gene end by 3 bases; junction bases not matched to a gene: 2. The CDR3 is made up of 14 amino acids. Germline V CDR1 and CDR2: SNHLY, FYNNEI.

The chain links TRBV2 to TRBJ1-4; 9 bases are shared with TRBD1. The sequence was collected from a woman younger than 30 who had recovered from COVID-19. Sequencing input: PBMCs or T cells enriched from blood (not recorded which). The CDR3 here is CASRNRGPNEKLFF. The DNA for the CDR3 is TGTGCCAGCAGAAACAGGGGGCCTAATGAAAAACTGTTTTTT.